Presented here are 18 T cell receptor beta chains from one specimen sequenced in a study of metastatic and nonmetastatic thyroid tumors. No treatment of any kind had been given to any patient before thyroid surgery. MiXCR re-clonotyped the PCR reads for TCRdb. The sample holds 89,000 or so clones, about 9.1% seen once. Sequenced input: blood. The source is a female donor with papillary thyroid cancer or a benign thyroid nodule (not recorded which). Some clones in this sample may be carry-over from other donors' samples.

This clone was found many times. The J gene is TRBJ2-1, the V gene TRBV7-8; 9 bases are a match to TRBD1. The CDR3 is made up of 14 amino acids. Germline values: CDR1 SGHVS, CDR2 FQNEAQ. Losses at the gene ends were 1 base for V and 6 bases for J; bases not matched to a gene: 1. CDR3 in DNA: TGTGCCAGCAGCTTAGGGGACAGGGTCAATGAGCAGTTCTTC. It codes for CASSLGDRVNEQFF.

This clone was detected ten times or more. CDR3 loop: CASSFRVTRGTDTQYF. CDR3 in DNA: TGTGCCAGCAGCTTTCGGGTGACTCGAGGCACAGATACGCAGTATTTT. This chain uses TRBV11-2 with TRBJ2-3; D is ambiguous. Trimming cost V 3 bases and J 1 base, with 14 bases left between them. Germline CDR1 and CDR2: SGHAT and FQNNGV. The CDR3 totals 16 residues.

This clone was seen ten or more times. V and J are TRBV6-1 and TRBJ1-1; TRBD1 is a possible D gene (5 bases). Between the trimmed V and J ends, which lost 6 bases and 3 bases, there was a span of 17 bases. CDR1 and CDR2 (germline): MNHNS, SASEGT. This CDR3 spans 15 amino acids. CDR3 sequence (DNA): TGTGCCAGCAGCACTAGCGGCCGGGGGGACACTGAAGCTTTCTTT. Translating gives CASSTSGRGDTEAFF.

This clone was seen ten or more times. The rearrangement uses TRBV5-1 and TRBJ1-5; D remains ambiguous. The V gene's germline CDR1 is SGHRS and CDR2 YFSETQ. The CDR3 sequence is 16 residues long. With 4 bases removed from V and 1 base from J, the gap between germline ends came to 15 bases. Written as DNA, the CDR3 is TGCGCCAGCAGCGAGTTGCCCCGGGAGAGCAATCAGCCCCAGCATTTT. As protein: CASSELPRESNQPQHF.

The table lists this clone with many counts. The genes are TRBV6-4 and TRBJ2-2; TRBD1 matches at 11 bases. The CDR3 has 15 amino acids. Germline CDR1 MRHNA, CDR2 SNTAGT. J gave up 4 bases and V 5 bases, and 3 bases lay outside the gene matches. The CDR3 nucleotides read TGTGCCAGCAGTCCCGGGACAGGGGGCACCGGGGAGCTGTTTTTT. Protein: CASSPGTGGTGELFF.

This chain joins TRBV9 and TRBJ1-4, with D possibly matching TRBD1 (6 bases). CDR1 is SGDLS, CDR2 YYNGEE, per germline. Deletions cut 4 bases from V and 8 bases from J, with 18 bases between. The CDR3 length is 15 residues. The CDR3 spells CASSFEGGGGEKLFF. DNA of the CDR3: TGTGCCAGCAGCTTCGAAGGGGGAGGAGGCGAAAAACTGTTTTTT.

The rearrangement links TRBV20-1 to TRBJ2-5; TRBD1 aligns across 9 bases. Germline trimming cut 5 bases from V and 4 bases from J; bases unmatched to any gene: 8. Germline V gives CDR1 DFQATT, CDR2 SNEGSKA (reference sequence). This CDR3 has 14 residues. The CDR3 sequence is CSAPTGGSGETQYF. CDR3 nucleotides: TGCAGTGCTCCCACAGGGGGCTCCGGAGAGACCCAGTACTTC.

This clone was recorded many times. J is TRBJ2-1 and V is TRBV15, with D tentatively TRBD1 (6 bases). Trimming stripped 3 bases from V and 8 bases from J, with 14 bases between. Germline loops: CDR1 LNHNV, CDR2 YYDKDF (reference sequence). The CDR3 is made up of 14 amino acids. The CDR3 nucleotides read TGTGCCACCAGCAGTGAACAGGGTGGGGATGAGCAGTTCTTC. It encodes CATSSEQGGDEQFF.

The chain couples TRBV20-1 to TRBJ1-1; D is ambiguous. The CDR3 consists of 14 residues. Trimming shortened V by 5 bases and J by 3 bases, and 16 bases separated the two germline ends. The V gene's germline CDR1 is DFQATT and CDR2 SNEGSKA (reference sequence). CDR3: CSAPDLGRDTEAFF. In DNA form, the CDR3 reads TGCAGTGCTCCCGACTTAGGGAGGGACACTGAAGCTTTCTTT.

Comments on this clone: Compared with germline, one end of the junction differs, possibly owing to a read error. This sequence joins TRBV15 and TRBJ2-1; D may be TRBD1 (5 bases). The germline gives CDR1 LNHNV, CDR2 YYDKDF (reference sequence). The CDR3 spans 16 residues. CDR3 in amino acids: CATSREDMSSHNEQFF. The CDR3 nucleotides are TGTGCCACCAGCAGAGAGGACATGAGCTCCCACAATGAGCAGTTCTTC.

The sample holds many counts of this clone. The rearrangement joins TRBV30 to TRBJ2-7; TRBD1 is a possible D gene (5 bases). The CDR3 sequence is 12 residues long. Germline values: CDR1 GTSNPN, CDR2 SVGIG (reference sequence). The germline V and J ends were trimmed by 2 bases and 1 base, with 6 bases remaining between them. CDR3 protein: CAWSRGSYEQYF. CDR3 nucleotide sequence: TGTGCCTGGAGTAGGGGATCCTACGAGCAGTACTTC.

A few counts support this clone. Just one base apart from a much larger clone, this may be a read error. The V gene is TRBV9, the J gene TRBJ2-1; D uncertain. This CDR3 has 12 amino acids. The germline gives CDR1 SGDLS, CDR2 YYNGEE. V shed 4 bases and J shed 10 bases, with 12 bases lying between them. CDR3 sequence (DNA): TGTGCCAGCAGCTTAGAGTTGGGGGAGCAGTTCTTC. Translated, it gives CASSLELGEQFF.

This clone was observed at least ten times. The rearrangement joins TRBV5-5 to TRBJ1-6, with 12 bases that match TRBD1. V lost 5 bases, J lost 7 bases, and 13 bases stayed unmatched. The germline gives CDR1 SGHKS, CDR2 YYEKEE (reference sequence). This CDR3 is 18 amino acids long. CDR3 coding DNA: TGTGCCAGCAGATCGGGACAGGGGGCCTGGGTTAGGAATTCACCCCTCCACTTT. Protein: CASRSGQGAWVRNSPLHF.

This clone was seen repeatedly, ten times or more. V and J are TRBV19 and TRBJ1-1; D perhaps matches TRBD1 (6 bases). The V end lost 6 bases, the J end lost 1 base, and 9 bases lay between the germline ends. There are 13 residues in the CDR3. Germline CDR1 reads LNHDA; CDR2 reads SQIVND (reference sequence). DNA of the CDR3: TGTGCCAGTAGCCTACAGGGGAACACTGAAGCTTTCTTT. Translation gives CASSLQGNTEAFF.

Ten or more counts support this clone. J is TRBJ2-3 and V is TRBV11-3; D not certain. V lost 5 bases and J lost 7, with 13 bases in between. The CDR3 loop spans 13 amino acids. Germline V gene data show CDR1 as SGHNT and CDR2 as YENEEA. CDR3 amino acids: CASSPSRMHTQYF. CDR3 in DNA: TGTGCCAGCAGCCCCTCCAGGATGCATACGCAGTATTTT.

This clone was counted at least ten times. V gene TRBV5-6 combines with J gene TRBJ1-6; D uncertain. This CDR3 has 15 amino acids. CDR1 and CDR2 from the germline V gene are SGHDT and YYEEEE. V was trimmed by 2 bases and J by 0 bases, leaving 6 bases between them. The CDR3 coding sequence is TGTGCCAGCAGCTTAGGGAGCTCCTATAATTCACCCCTCCACTTT. Translated, it gives CASSLGSSYNSPLHF. The complete variable domain, with remaining parts taken from reference TRBV5-6 and TRBJ1-6, reads DAGVTQSPTHLIKTRGQQVTLRCSPKSGHDTVSWYQQALGQGPQFIFQYYEEEERQRGNFPDRFSGHQFPNYSSELNVNALLLGDSALYLCASSLGSSYNSPLHFGNGTRLTVT.

This clone has at least ten counts. The chain is built from TRBV20-1 and TRBJ1-2; 11 bases agree with TRBD1. This CDR3 has 16 amino acids. The V and J ends lost 0 bases and 2 bases, in that order; junction bases with no gene match: 5. The V gene's germline CDR1 is DFQATT and CDR2 SNEGSKA (reference sequence). The CDR3 protein is CSARDDRDRGNYGYTF. The CDR3 nucleotides read TGCAGTGCTAGAGATGATAGGGACAGGGGGAACTATGGCTACACCTTC.

This clone was observed a handful of times. This chain links TRBV11-2 with TRBJ1-5; 8 bases fit TRBD1. CDR1 is SGHAT and CDR2 is FQNNGV in the germline V gene. The CDR3 covers 13 residues. V trimming: 5 bases; J trimming: 7 bases; junction bases outside the gene matches: 4. The CDR3 DNA reads TGTGCCAGCAGCCAGGGACAGGTCCAGCCCCAGCATTTT. Translated, it gives CASSQGQVQPQHF.